The T cell receptor (beta chain) under discussion was sequenced for a study of shared clonotypes between healthy human individuals. In the sorted-subset replicate PCRs, 200 ng DNA, 25,000 to 35,000 T cell genomes, was used. TCRdb's table, derived via immunoSEQ multiplex PCR, lists solely in-frame clones and lacks some. Counted here are around 1,100,000 clones, roughly 77% occurring once; the ten biggest clones make up 0.89%. General study findings and limits: Tissue TCR repertoires likely differ from these blood-only repertoires.

Concerning this clone itself: Its specificity is unknown.

V dropped 4 bases and J dropped 5; count of bases not matched to a gene: 8. This CDR3 is built from 15 residues. Germline V gene lookup returns CDR1 MNHEY and CDR2 SVGAGI. What was sequenced was memory CD4+ T cells from PBMCs. Subset here: CD45RA-negative fraction. The chain recombines TRBV6-5 with TRBJ1-1; TRBD1 agrees at 9 bases. This receptor was obtained from a man younger than 35 in good health. Some clones in this sample may be carry-over from other donors' samples. CDR3 sequence: CASSSLGQGKTEAFF. In DNA, the CDR3 is TGTGCCAGCAGTTCTTTGGGACAGGGAAAAACTGAAGCTTTCTTT.